The next 25 T cell receptor beta chains were all read from a single sample in a study of vaccination effects on CD4 cells after COVID-19. Their recognized antigens are unknown. Under the ViraFEST assay, PBMC were stimulated with viral peptide pools so that antigen-specific CD4+ T cells expanded. Sequencing was performed afterwards. With more than nine days of culture completed, CD4+ T cells were isolated. Vaccinees lacked prior SARS-CoV-2 infection and tested negative for nucleocapsid antibodies. Produced via immunoSEQ multiplex PCR; TCRdb's table is partial and in-frame only. The sample carries tens of thousands of clones, under 75% recorded once. Sequenced here: CD4+ T cells from PBMCs cultured with HCoV-OC43 spike peptides, sampled before COVID-19 vaccination. The subset here: HCoV-OC43 spike overlapping peptide pool stimulation. Receptors originate from a human donor who received a COVID-19 vaccine.

This chain links TRBV6-6 with TRBJ2-5; 10 bases agree with TRBD2. With 6 bases clipped from V and 1 base from J, the junction kept 8 bases outside the gene matches. CDR1 MNHNY and CDR2 SVGAGI come from the germline V gene (reference sequence). The CDR3 totals 16 residues. CDR3 DNA sequence: TGTGCCAGCAGATTTAGCGGGGGGCCCCTCCAAGAGACCCAGTACTTC. Encoded protein: CASRFSGGPLQETQYF.

V gene TRBV4-1 combines with J gene TRBJ2-7; D is unresolved. The CDR3 covers 14 residues. The germline V gene encodes CDR1 MGHRA and CDR2 YSYEKL. V was trimmed by 4 bases and J by 6 bases, leaving 16 bases between them. The CDR3 is CASSLLNPTSEQYV. The CDR3 DNA is TGCGCCAGCAGCCTACTAAATCCCACCAGCGAGCAGTACGTC.

V is TRBV3-1 (or the pseudogene TRBV3-2) and J is TRBJ2-3; 7 bases agree with TRBD2. J gave up 0 bases and V 2 bases, and 5 bases lay outside the gene matches. CDR1 is LGHDT, CDR2 YNNKEL, per germline (reference sequence). The CDR3 contains 16 residues. The CDR3: CASSQREAPSTDTQYF. The CDR3 nucleotides are TGTGCCAGCAGCCAACGGGAGGCCCCCAGCACAGATACGCAGTATTTT.

This CDR3 is CATSELLGTGFYGYTF. The DNA of the CDR3 is TGTGCCACCAGTGAACTACTAGGGACGGGATTCTATGGCTACACCTTC. The rearrangement uses TRBV24-1 and TRBJ1-2; tentatively, D is TRBD1 (5 bases). Trimming pared 4 bases from V and 4 bases from J, leaving 18 bases between. The CDR3 is 16 residues long. Germline V CDR1 and CDR2: KGHDR, SFDVKD.

The chain links TRBV4-3 to TRBJ1-2, with no clear D. Trimming removed 1 base at V and 5 bases at J, with 8 bases between. This CDR3 comprises 13 residues. Germline CDR1 is LGHNA and CDR2 is YSLEER. The chain's CDR3 is CASSQVGSYGYTF. The CDR3 DNA reads as TGCGCCAGCAGCCAAGTCGGCAGTTATGGCTACACCTTC.

This rearrangement joins TRBV3-1 (or the pseudogene TRBV3-2) to TRBJ1-1; TRBD1 agrees at 7 bases. CDR3 size: 16 residues. V lost 3 bases, J lost 3 bases, and 10 bases stayed unmatched. Per the germline V gene, CDR1 is LGHDT and CDR2 is YNNKEL (reference sequence). Here the CDR3 reads CASSHRGGRDYTEAFF. CDR3 coding DNA: TGTGCCAGCAGCCACCGAGGGGGCAGGGACTACACTGAAGCTTTCTTT.

The gene calls are TRBV11-3 and TRBJ2-7; D assignment may be TRBD1 or TRBD2 (5 bases each). Trimming left V 10 bases short and J 2 bases short, with 21 bases between. This CDR3 is 15 amino acids long. Germline V gives CDR1 SGHNT, CDR2 YENEEA. This chain's CDR3 is CATTHLRRDPYEQYV. In DNA, the CDR3 is TGTGCCACTACGCACCTGAGACGGGACCCCTACGAGCAGTACGTC.

This clone showed up just a few times. The chain combines TRBV19 with TRBJ2-2; TRBD2 aligns across 11 bases. Germline CDR1 and CDR2: LNHDA and SQIVND (reference sequence). J lost 1 base, V lost 7 bases, and 2 bases had no gene match. The CDR3 extends over 15 amino acids. The CDR3 region has the DNA TGTGCCAGTACTAGCGGGGGGATGAACACCGGGGAGCTGTTTTTT. Encoded protein: CASTSGGMNTGELFF.

This rearrangement joins TRBV27 to TRBJ1-3, with D hard to call. This CDR3 has 13 residues. Between the trimmed V and J ends, which lost 0 bases and 8 bases, there was a span of 8 bases. Germline assignment: CDR1 MNHEY and CDR2 SMNVEV (reference sequence). CDR3 bases: TGTGCCAGCAGTTTATCTACAGTAGACACCATATATTTT. It translates to CASSLSTVDTIYF.

V and J are TRBV5-1 and TRBJ2-1, with 7 positions matching TRBD1. The CDR3 extends over 14 amino acids. Trimming at V came to 3 bases and at J to 4 bases, leaving 4 bases not matched to a gene. Germline CDR1 SGHRS, CDR2 YFSETQ. CDR3 in amino acids: CASSYTGEYNEQFF. CDR3 DNA sequence: TGCGCCAGCAGCTACACAGGGGAATACAATGAGCAGTTCTTC.

The chain has TRBV3-1 (or the pseudogene TRBV3-2) and TRBJ1-2, with 9 bases that match TRBD1. From germline, CDR1 is LGHDT and CDR2 YNNKEL (reference sequence). This CDR3 contains 15 residues. Trimming took 4 bases from V and 8 from J; bases not matched to a gene: 11. In nucleotides, the CDR3 is TGTGCCAGCAGCCGACAGGCCGGGACAGGGCTCGGCTACACCTTC. Amino acids: CASSRQAGTGLGYTF.

This chain joins TRBV18 and TRBJ1-4; perhaps TRBD1 as D (6 bases). In germline, CDR1 is KGHSH, CDR2 LQKENI. V was pared by 3 bases and J by 6 bases, with 14 bases between. This CDR3 is built from 15 residues. CDR3 DNA sequence: TGTGCCAGCTCACCTCCGTCTGGGGGCGATGAAAAACTGTTTTTT. It specifies CASSPPSGGDEKLFF.

The chain uses TRBV7-9 and TRBJ2-3; D is ambiguous. V was clipped by 2 bases and J by 2 bases, with 2 bases between them. This CDR3 spans 12 amino acids. Germline V gene lookup returns CDR1 SEHNR and CDR2 FQNEAQ (reference sequence). The CDR3, as DNA: TGTGCCAGCAGCTTAATCACAGATACGCAGTATTTT. It specifies CASSLITDTQYF.

The J gene is TRBJ2-1, the V gene TRBV7-3; TRBD2 is a possible D gene (5 bases). V was pared by 2 bases and J by 0 bases, with 8 bases between. The CDR3 totals 15 residues. CDR1 is SGHTA, CDR2 FQGTGA, per germline. The CDR3 DNA is TGTGCCAGCAGCTTAGTGGGGAGCTCCTACAATGAGCAGTTCTTC. Its protein product is CASSLVGSSYNEQFF. Variable domain in full (rest from reference TRBV7-3 and TRBJ2-1): GAGVSQTPSNKVTEKGKYVELRCDPISGHTALYWYRQSLGQGPEFLIYFQGTGAADDSGLPNDRFFAVRPEGSVSTLKIQRTERGDSAVYLCASSLVGSSYNEQFFGPGTRLTVL.

A few counts support this clone. The rearrangement links TRBV6-5 to TRBJ1-1, with a weak D call TRBD1 (5 bases). The germline V gene has CDR1 MNHEY and CDR2 SVGAGI. V lost 5 bases to trimming and J lost 1 base, with 8 bases between them. The CDR3 consists of 13 residues. The CDR3 DNA follows: TGTGCCAGCAGTACTCAGGGGAACACTGAAGCTTTCTTT. Translation gives CASSTQGNTEAFF.

This sequence joins TRBV19 and TRBJ1-2; D gene uncertain. V was cut by 5 bases and J by 5 bases, with 9 bases left in between. CDR1 is LNHDA and CDR2 is SQIVND in the germline V gene (reference sequence). This CDR3 is 12 amino acids long. CDR3 nucleotide sequence: TGTGCCAGTAGTGCTGAGAGATATGGCTACACCTTC. Its translation: CASSAERYGYTF.

This chain joins TRBV5-6 and TRBJ2-5; 7 positions match TRBD1. Germline V lookup: CDR1 SGHDT, CDR2 YYEEEE. Unmatched junction bases numbered 6, after V lost 2 bases and J lost 2 bases. The CDR3 contains 15 residues. In DNA, the CDR3 is TGTGCCAGCAGCTTCGTCACAGGGGAACAAGAGACCCAGTACTTC. This translates into CASSFVTGEQETQYF.

V and J are TRBV7-2 and TRBJ2-3; TRBD1 aligns across 7 bases. The junction had 5 bases not matched to a gene; V was cut back by 3 bases and J by 5 bases. The germline V gene has CDR1 SGHTA and CDR2 FQGNSA. The CDR3 length is 14 residues. The CDR3 region is CASSFLRGQDTQYF. The CDR3 DNA reads as TGTGCCAGCAGCTTTTTGAGGGGGCAAGATACGCAGTATTTT.

The genes are TRBV10-2 and TRBJ1-2, with TRBD1 as a possible D gene (5 bases). CDR1 and CDR2 from the germline V gene are WSHSY and SAAADI. The CDR3 has 12 residues. V gave up 6 bases and J gave up 4 bases, with 9 bases separating them. CDR3 in amino acids: CASRGGGYGYTF. In DNA, the CDR3 is TGCGCCAGCAGGGGGGGTGGCTATGGCTACACCTTC.

This clone has a single count. The chain uses TRBV19 and TRBJ1-4; no definite D call. The CDR3 covers 14 residues. Germline assignment: CDR1 LNHDA and CDR2 SQIVND (reference sequence). Trimming stripped 3 bases from V and 7 bases from J, with 12 bases between. CDR3 bases: TGTGCCAGTAGTATGGTGGCGAAGGGTGAAAAACTGTTTTTT. Translation: CASSMVAKGEKLFF.

The rearrangement links TRBV7-2 to TRBJ1-3; 7 bases map to TRBD1. The J segment lost 6 bases and the V segment lost 1 base, leaving 3 bases of the junction unmatched. The CDR3 runs to 14 residues. CDR1 is SGHTA and CDR2 is FQGNSA in the germline V gene. This CDR3 reads CASSLGQGINTIYF. In DNA form, the CDR3 reads TGTGCCAGCAGCTTAGGACAGGGCATAAACACCATATATTTT.

The chain uses TRBV12-5 and TRBJ2-7, with D possibly being TRBD1 (6 bases). CDR3 size: 17 residues. V was pared by 0 bases and J by 5 bases, with 20 bases between. Germline V gene sequence: CDR1 LGHNT, CDR2 FRNRAP. This CDR3 is CASGLVRGSGASDEQYV. DNA for the CDR3: TGTGCTAGTGGTTTGGTACGAGGGTCAGGGGCCAGCGACGAGCAGTACGTC.

This chain links TRBV19 with TRBJ1-2; the D is unclear. CDR3 length: 14 amino acids. Trimming cost V 5 bases and J 1 base, with 11 bases left between them. Germline assignment: CDR1 LNHDA and CDR2 SQIVND (reference sequence). The CDR3 sequence: CASSWAPGNYGYTF. In DNA form, the CDR3 reads TGTGCCAGTAGTTGGGCCCCGGGTAACTATGGCTACACCTTC.

J is TRBJ1-2 and V is TRBV6-5; the match to TRBD1 covers 7 bases. CDR3 length: 13 residues. Trimming cost V 2 bases and J 7 bases; bases outside gene matches: 4. Germline CDR1 MNHEY, CDR2 SVGAGI. This chain's CDR3 is CASSYQDRAGYTF. As DNA, the CDR3 is TGTGCCAGCAGTTACCAAGACAGGGCTGGCTACACCTTC.

The rearrangement joins TRBV9 to TRBJ2-3; D is ambiguous. The V and J ends lost 2 bases and 2 bases respectively, with 3 bases between them. This CDR3 contains 12 residues. Germline V gene lookup returns CDR1 SGDLS and CDR2 YYNGEE. The CDR3 sequence: CASSVNTDTQYF. CDR3 coding DNA: TGTGCCAGCAGCGTTAACACAGATACGCAGTATTTT.